This TCR beta chain was profiled in a study of T cells in Graves' hyperthyroidism and ophthalmopathy (dated by TCRdb to the late 2010s). Context from the whole study: Peripheral blood samples were taken at the time of initial diagnosis, prior to any treatment. To identify TCR V-J signatures that set the groups apart, the researchers used a discovery cohort of 100 patients, made up of some 41 with Graves' ophthalmopathy and about 59 with stable Graves' hyperthyroidism. Prospective prediction of ophthalmopathy was tested in an independent validation cohort of under 20 hyperthyroidism patients and some 17 patients who later progressed to ophthalmopathy. The 90 or so discovery patients were randomly split 7:3 into training and test sets. In several Graves' hyperthyroidism patients, the study also compared T-cell repertoires from thyroid tissue with T-cell repertoires from blood. After blood sampling, hyperthyroidism patients were treated with methimazole at a starting dose of 30 mg daily, and ophthalmopathy patients were treated with high-dose intravenous methylprednisolone. TCR Vbeta CDR3 sequencing of 130 to 150 peripheral blood samples (about 45 ophthalmopathy, 75 or so hyperthyroidism and some 17 progressor patients) is reported in the paper.

Amplification of TCR beta CDR3 regions was carried out from RNA transcripts. The first round of RT-PCR for the TCR CDR3 was performed with the HTBI primer set and the Qiagen OneStep RT-PCR kit. A second multiplex PCR round built the libraries, followed by size selection and purification. The libraries were sequenced on an Illumina HiSeq2000 using paired-end 100 bp reads. The published analysis was carried out like this. Raw data were processed with SOAPnuke, discarding reads with adapters, uncalled bases, mean Phred below 15, or no exact constant-primer or identifier match. COPE v1.2.5 was used to merge the high-quality paired reads, and each unique nucleotide sequence was defined as a clonotype. Clonotypes were aligned to IMGT TRBV, TRBD and TRBJ reference segments using MiTCR v1.1. The analysis was restricted to V-J combinations with a frequency above 0.0001, which together covered 99.2% of the repertoires. A TCS score was defined as the ratio of F50 (clonal expansion) to E x V (chaos), with BLOSUM62-based TCRdist applied between CDR3 peptides within each V-J. Welch's t-statistics and random forest reduced 450 to 600 V-J features to fewer than 15, which were used in a naive Bayes classifier (R e1071). The public reads were run again by TCRdb, first through fastp at Q25 and then through MiXCR, and only productive beta chains were kept. Here each entry gathers all rows of one CDR3 protein and keeps the most common genes and DNA. What appears here as the V and J calls and clone size reflects TCRdb's work, not the paper's. Here the sample has about 590,000 distinct CDR3 sequences; around a sixth occur a single time. The ten largest clones take up approximately 7.4% of the sample.

As regards this clonotype: The clone's antigen remains unknown. Per-base quality was not reported, and no clone a single base away is much larger than it.

Graves' hyperthyroidism was defined as stable when no progression to ophthalmopathy occurred over 18 months of follow-up. Hyperthyroidism patients were aged 18 to 65 years and newly diagnosed, with disease duration of less than 2 months. Any patient with an uncontrolled infection, another autoimmune disease, pregnancy or lactation was excluded. Diagnoses were based on clinical symptoms, serum thyroxine and TRAb, thyroid ultrasound and orbital computed tomography. PBMCs were isolated from approximately 10 ml of fresh peripheral blood by Ficoll-Paque density gradient centrifugation. Total RNA was extracted with Trizol reagent, and quality was checked on an Agilent 2100 Bioanalyzer. Deletion took 2 bases off V and 0 bases off J, with a span of 10 bases between the germline ends. Counted from cysteine to phenylalanine, this CDR3 has 15 amino acids. The only DNA kept is the CDR3, 45 bases in frame from the first base. In the germline V gene (reference sequence), CDR1 corresponds to MNHEY and CDR2 to SMNVEV.

On the study overall, not on this receptor specifically: A 13 V-J signature model separated ophthalmopathy from stable hyperthyroidism, with around 90% sensitivity and 81.08% specificity in cross-validation and 80%/75% in testing. Sample size was not statistically predetermined, and investigators were not blinded to group allocation. Most expanded thyroid clonotypes (frequency above 0.001) were also detected in blood, a finding suggesting that blood repertoires may reflect thyroid immune responses. In validation, the model predicted progression to ophthalmopathy a median of roughly 6.5 months before onset, with approximately 68% sensitivity and roughly 77% specificity.

The clonotype comes from a woman aged 25 to 39 with Graves' hyperthyroidism. The chain links TRBV27 with TRBJ1-2; 5 matching bases give a weak D call of TRBD1. Sequencing was carried out using blood. The CDR3: CASSLLGTSNYGYTF. The DNA reads TGTGCCAGCAGTTTACTGGGGACCTCTAACTATGGCTACACCTTC.